The clone carrying this TCR beta chain was counted only a few times. What it recognizes is unknown. The sample is drawn from a study of blood T cells in healthy people across ages. Study-wide context: Using template switching, researchers captured about one barcoded beta molecule for each two T cells.

Germline CDR1 SEHNR, CDR2 FQNEAQ (reference sequence). CDR3 size: 15 residues. A sample-barcoded 5' primer and a J-beta primer mix were used in a second PCR of roughly 6 to 11 cycles. TCRdb reprocessed the 5' RACE reads with MiXCR, giving one entry per CDR3 protein. The sample includes approximately 800,000 distinct CDR3 sequences, approximately 25% seen only once; the top ten take under 4.5%. The study, taken as a whole, reports: When one million T cells were used, diversity estimates were thought to be underestimates.

These data also formed part of another study, on T cells of mothers and their children.

V usage is TRBV7-9 and J usage is TRBJ2-5, with D possibly being TRBD1 (6 bases). The J call is in doubt because the DNA end fits TRBJ2-7 better. Input material: blood. This sequence originates from a boy aged 5 to 17 in good health. CDR3 loop: CASSLGGQGRYEQYF. The CDR3, as DNA: TGTGCCAGCAGCTTAGGGGGGCAGGGTCGCTACGAGCAGTACTTC.